This T cell receptor beta chain is drawn from a study of cytomegalovirus exposure and HLA in healthy donors. Overall study results and limits: A cluster of highly shared sequence variants was likely a sequencing artifact.

Primers included in the PCR were 60 Vbeta and 13 Jbeta primers. Method: immunoSEQ multiplex PCR; TCRdb's copy keeps in-frame clones and lacks some. The sample lists roughly 230,000 clones, 80% to 95% occurring once. Comments on this clone: Antigen unknown.

The CDR3 length is 12 residues. The germline CDR1 and CDR2 sequences are LNHDA and SQIVND (reference sequence). V was shortened by 5 bases and J by 6 bases, with 10 bases between the two germline ends. The TCR sequence derives from a girl aged 2 to 9 in good health and CMV-seronegative. This rearrangement joins TRBV19 to TRBJ1-2, with TRBD1 as a possible D gene (6 bases). The sample was PBMCs. The CDR3 here is CASSHRVHGYTF. The CDR3 DNA follows: TGTGCCAGTAGTCACAGGGTCCATGGCTACACCTTC.